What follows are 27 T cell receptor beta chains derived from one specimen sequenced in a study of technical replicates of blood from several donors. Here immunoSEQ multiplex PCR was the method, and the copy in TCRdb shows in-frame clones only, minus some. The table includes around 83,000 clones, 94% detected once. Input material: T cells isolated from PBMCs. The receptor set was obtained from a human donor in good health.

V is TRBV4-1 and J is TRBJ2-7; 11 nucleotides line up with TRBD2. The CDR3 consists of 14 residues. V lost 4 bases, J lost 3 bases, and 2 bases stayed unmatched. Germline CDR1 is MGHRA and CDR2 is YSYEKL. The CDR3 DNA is TGCGCCAGCAGCCTAGGGACTAGCGGCTACGAGCAGTACTTC. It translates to CASSLGTSGYEQYF.

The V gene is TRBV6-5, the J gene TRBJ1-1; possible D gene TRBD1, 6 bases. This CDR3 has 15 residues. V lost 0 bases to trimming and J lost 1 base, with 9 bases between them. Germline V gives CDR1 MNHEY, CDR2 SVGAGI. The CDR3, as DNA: TGTGCCAGCAGTTACTCGCCAGGGGCGAACACTGAAGCTTTCTTT. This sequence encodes CASSYSPGANTEAFF.

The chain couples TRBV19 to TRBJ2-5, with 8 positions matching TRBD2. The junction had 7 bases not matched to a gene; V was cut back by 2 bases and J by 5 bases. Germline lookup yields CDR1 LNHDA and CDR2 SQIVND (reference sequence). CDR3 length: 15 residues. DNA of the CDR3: TGTGCCAGTAGTATAAGATCGGGGGGGCTGGAGACCCAGTACTTC. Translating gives CASSIRSGGLETQYF.

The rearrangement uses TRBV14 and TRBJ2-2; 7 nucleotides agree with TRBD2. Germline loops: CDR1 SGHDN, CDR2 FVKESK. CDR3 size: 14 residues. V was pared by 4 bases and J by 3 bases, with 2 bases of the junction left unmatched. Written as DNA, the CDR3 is TGTGCCAGCAGCCCCGGGGGGTACACCGGGGAGCTGTTTTTT. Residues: CASSPGGYTGELFF.

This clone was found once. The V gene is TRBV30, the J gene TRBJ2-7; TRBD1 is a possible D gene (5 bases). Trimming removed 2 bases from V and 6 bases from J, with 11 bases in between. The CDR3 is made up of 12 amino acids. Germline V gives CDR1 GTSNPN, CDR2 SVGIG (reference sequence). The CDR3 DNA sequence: TGTGCCTGGAGTCATCGGCAGGGCGAGCAGTACTTC. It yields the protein CAWSHRQGEQYF.

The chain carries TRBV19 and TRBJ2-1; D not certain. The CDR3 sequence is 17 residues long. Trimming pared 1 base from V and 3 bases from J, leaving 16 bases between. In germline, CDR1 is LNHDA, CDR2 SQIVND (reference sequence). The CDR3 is CASSIGGPLPGYNEQFF. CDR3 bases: TGTGCCAGTAGTATAGGCGGTCCCCTACCCGGCTACAATGAGCAGTTCTTC.

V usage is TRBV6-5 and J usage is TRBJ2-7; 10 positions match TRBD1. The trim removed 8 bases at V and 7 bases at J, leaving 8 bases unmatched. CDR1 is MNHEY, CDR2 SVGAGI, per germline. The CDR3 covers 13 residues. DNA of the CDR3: TGTGCCAGCGGAAGACAGGGGGCGAGAGAGCAGTACTTC. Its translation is CASGRQGAREQYF.

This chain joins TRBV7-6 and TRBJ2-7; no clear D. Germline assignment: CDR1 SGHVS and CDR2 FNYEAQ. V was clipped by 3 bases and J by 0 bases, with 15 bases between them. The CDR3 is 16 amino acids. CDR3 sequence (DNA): TGTGCCAGCAGCTTCGACCCCCCCCCGGGCTCCTACGAGCAGTACTTC. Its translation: CASSFDPPPGSYEQYF.

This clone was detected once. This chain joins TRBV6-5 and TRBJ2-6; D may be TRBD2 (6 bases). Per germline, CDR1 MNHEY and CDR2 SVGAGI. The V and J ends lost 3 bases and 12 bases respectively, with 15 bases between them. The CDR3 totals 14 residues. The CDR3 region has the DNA TGTGCCAGCAGTTATGGTAGTTGGAGGGGCGTCCTGACTTTC. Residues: CASSYGSWRGVLTF.

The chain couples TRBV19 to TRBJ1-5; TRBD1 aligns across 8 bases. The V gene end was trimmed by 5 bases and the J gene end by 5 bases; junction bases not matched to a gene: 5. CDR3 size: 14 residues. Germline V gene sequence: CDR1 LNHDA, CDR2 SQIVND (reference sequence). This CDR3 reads CASSVSQGDQPQHF. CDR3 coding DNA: TGTGCCAGTAGTGTATCACAGGGGGATCAGCCCCAGCATTTT. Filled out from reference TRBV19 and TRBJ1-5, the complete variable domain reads DGGITQSPKYLFRKEGQNVTLSCEQNLNHDAMYWYRQDPGQGLRLIYYSQIVNDFQKGDIAEGYSVSREKKESFPLTVTSAQKNPTAFYLCASSVSQGDQPQHFGDGTRLSIL.

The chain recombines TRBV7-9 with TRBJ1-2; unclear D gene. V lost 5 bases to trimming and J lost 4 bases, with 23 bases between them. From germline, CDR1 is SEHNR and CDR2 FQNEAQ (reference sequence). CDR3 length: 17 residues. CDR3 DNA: TGTGCCAGCAGCCTATCATCAACCGTTTCCTTTCTCTATGGCTACACCTTC. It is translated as CASSLSSTVSFLYGYTF.

The CDR3 coding sequence is TGTGCCACCATACCACCAGCGGGAACCCCCGACGGCACAGATACGCAGTATTTT. Protein sequence: CATIPPAGTPDGTDTQYF. The rearrangement links TRBV7-8 to TRBJ2-3, with 7 nucleotides matching TRBD2. The CDR3 extends over 18 amino acids. J was trimmed by 1 base and V by 10 bases; bases with no gene match: 20. The V gene's germline CDR1 is SGHVS and CDR2 FQNEAQ.

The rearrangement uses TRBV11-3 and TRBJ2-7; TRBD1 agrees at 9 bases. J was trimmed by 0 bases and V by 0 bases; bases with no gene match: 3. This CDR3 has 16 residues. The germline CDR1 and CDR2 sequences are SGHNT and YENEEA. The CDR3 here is CASSLEKTGGSYEQYF. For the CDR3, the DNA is TGTGCCAGCAGCTTAGAGAAGACAGGGGGCTCCTACGAGCAGTACTTC.

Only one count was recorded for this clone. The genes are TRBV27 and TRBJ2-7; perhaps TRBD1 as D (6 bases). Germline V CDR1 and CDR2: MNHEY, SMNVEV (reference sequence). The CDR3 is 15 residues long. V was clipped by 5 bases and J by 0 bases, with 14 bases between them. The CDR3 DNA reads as TGTGCCAGCAGTCTGACAGGCCTTAGCTCCTACGAGCAGTACTTC. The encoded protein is CASSLTGLSSYEQYF.

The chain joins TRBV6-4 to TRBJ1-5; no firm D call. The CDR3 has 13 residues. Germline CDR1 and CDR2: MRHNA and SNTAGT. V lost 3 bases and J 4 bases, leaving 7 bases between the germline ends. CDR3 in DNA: TGTGCCAGCAGTGAAGAGAGTAATCAGCCCCAGCATTTT. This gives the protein CASSEESNQPQHF.

CDR3 DNA sequence: TGCGCCAGCAGCCTCCTCTACTCCCGAGGGCTAAGGCCCTACGAGCAGTACTTC. It encodes CASSLLYSRGLRPYEQYF. This chain connects TRBV4-1 to TRBJ2-7; D might be TRBD2 (5 bases). V dropped 4 bases and J dropped 2 bases, with 24 bases sitting between them. Germline V gene lookup returns CDR1 MGHRA and CDR2 YSYEKL. This CDR3 spans 18 amino acids.

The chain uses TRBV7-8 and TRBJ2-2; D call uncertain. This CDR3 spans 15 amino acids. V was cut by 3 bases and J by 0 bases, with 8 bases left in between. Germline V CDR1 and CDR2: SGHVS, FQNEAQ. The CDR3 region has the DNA TGTGCCAGCAGCTTCTATCTCTCGAACACCGGGGAGCTGTTTTTT. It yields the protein CASSFYLSNTGELFF.

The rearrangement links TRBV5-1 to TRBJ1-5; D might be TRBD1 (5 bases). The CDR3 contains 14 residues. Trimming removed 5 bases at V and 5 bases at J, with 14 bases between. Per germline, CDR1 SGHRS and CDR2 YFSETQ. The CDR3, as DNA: TGCGCCAGCAGATCAGGATTAGGGGATCAGCCCCAGCATTTT. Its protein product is CASRSGLGDQPQHF.

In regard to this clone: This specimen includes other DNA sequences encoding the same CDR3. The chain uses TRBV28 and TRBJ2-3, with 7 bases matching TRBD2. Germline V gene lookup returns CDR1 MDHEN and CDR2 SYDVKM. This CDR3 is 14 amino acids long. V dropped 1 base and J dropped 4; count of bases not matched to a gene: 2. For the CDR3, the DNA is TGTGCCAGCAGTTTATTGGCGGGGGCAGATACGCAGTATTTT. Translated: CASSLLAGADTQYF.

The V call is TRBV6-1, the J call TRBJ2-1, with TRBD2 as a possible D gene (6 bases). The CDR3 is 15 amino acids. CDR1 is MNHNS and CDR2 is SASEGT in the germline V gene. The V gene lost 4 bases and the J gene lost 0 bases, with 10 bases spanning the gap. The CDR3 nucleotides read TGTGCCAGCAGTGCGGAGGGGACCTCCTACAATGAGCAGTTCTTC. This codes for CASSAEGTSYNEQFF.

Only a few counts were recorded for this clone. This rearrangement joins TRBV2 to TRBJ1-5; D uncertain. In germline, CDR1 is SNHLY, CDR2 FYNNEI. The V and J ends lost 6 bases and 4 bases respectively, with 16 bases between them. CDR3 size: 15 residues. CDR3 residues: CASRDRSGDNQPQHF. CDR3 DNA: TGTGCCAGCAGGGATCGGTCGGGAGATAATCAGCCCCAGCATTTT.

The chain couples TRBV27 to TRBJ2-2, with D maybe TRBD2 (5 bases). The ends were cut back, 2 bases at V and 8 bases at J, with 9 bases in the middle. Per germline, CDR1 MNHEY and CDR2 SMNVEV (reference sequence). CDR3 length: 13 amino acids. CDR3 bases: TGTGCCAGCAGTTTAATCGGCGGGGGGGAGCTGTTTTTT. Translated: CASSLIGGGELFF.

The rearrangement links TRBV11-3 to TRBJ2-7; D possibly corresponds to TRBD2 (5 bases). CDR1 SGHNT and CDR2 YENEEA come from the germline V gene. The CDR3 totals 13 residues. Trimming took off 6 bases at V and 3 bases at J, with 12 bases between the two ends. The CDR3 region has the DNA TGTGCCAGCAGGGTAGGGAGCAACTACGAGCAGTACTTC. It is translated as CASRVGSNYEQYF. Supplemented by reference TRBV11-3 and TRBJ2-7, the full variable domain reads EAGVVQSPRYKIIEKKQPVAFWCNPISGHNTLYWYLQNLGQGPELLIRYENEEAVDDSQLPKDRFSAERLKGVDSTLKIQPAELGDSAVYLCASRVGSNYEQYFGPGTRLTVT.

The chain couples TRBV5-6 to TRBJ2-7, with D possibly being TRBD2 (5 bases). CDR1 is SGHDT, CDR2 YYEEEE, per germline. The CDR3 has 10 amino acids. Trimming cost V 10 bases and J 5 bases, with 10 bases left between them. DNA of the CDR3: TGTGCCGACTATTCTAACGAGCAGTACTTC. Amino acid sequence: CADYSNEQYF. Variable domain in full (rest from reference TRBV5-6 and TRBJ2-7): DAGVTQSPTHLIKTRGQQVTLRCSPKSGHDTVSWYQQALGQGPQFIFQYYEEEERQRGNFPDRFSGHQFPNYSSELNVNALLLGDSALYLCADYSNEQYFGPGTRLTVT.

The CDR3 sequence: CASSAYDYTEAFF. CDR3 DNA sequence: TGTGCCAGCAGTGCTTACGACTACACTGAAGCTTTCTTT. This chain joins TRBV2 and TRBJ1-1, with D uncertain. The CDR3 contains 13 residues. Germline CDR1 and CDR2: SNHLY and FYNNEI. V was cut by 4 bases and J by 3 bases, with 9 bases left in between.

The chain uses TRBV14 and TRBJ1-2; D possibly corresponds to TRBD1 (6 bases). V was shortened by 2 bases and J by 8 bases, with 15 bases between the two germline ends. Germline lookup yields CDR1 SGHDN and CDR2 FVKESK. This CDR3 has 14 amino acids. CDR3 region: CASSQYRVTGGYTF. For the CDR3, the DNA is TGTGCCAGCAGCCAATACAGGGTTACGGGAGGCTACACCTTC.

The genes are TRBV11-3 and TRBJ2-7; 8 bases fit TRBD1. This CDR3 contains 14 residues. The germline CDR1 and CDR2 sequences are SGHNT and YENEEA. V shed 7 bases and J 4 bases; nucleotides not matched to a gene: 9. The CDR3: CASTERQGAYEQYF. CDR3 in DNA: TGTGCCAGCACCGAAAGGCAGGGGGCTTACGAGCAGTACTTC.